This T cell receptor (beta chain) is drawn from a study of OX40 agonist ivuxolimab in advanced cancers. Data came from immunoSEQ multiplex PCR; TCRdb stores just in-frame clones and leaves some out. The table lists over 15,000 clones, about 86% of them singletons. Germline V CDR1 and CDR2: SEHNR, FQNEAQ (reference sequence). Deletions cut 1 base from V and 1 base from J, with 13 bases between. The CDR3 is 16 residues long. Source: CD4+ or CD8+ T cells sorted from blood, taken in a trial of the OX40 agonist ivuxolimab. The sequence was obtained from an adult with an advanced solid tumor such as melanoma, head and neck, liver or kidney cancer. This chain joins TRBV7-9 and TRBJ2-5; D is uncertain. CDR3 amino acids: CASSLDVIRAQETQYF. CDR3 DNA sequence: TGTGCCAGCAGCTTAGACGTGATAAGAGCCCAAGAGACCCAGTACTTC.